A single sample is the source of the 20 T cell receptor beta chains below, sequenced in a study of T cells in localized non-small cell lung cancer. Only in-frame clones appear in the TCRdb table, and some are missing; sequencing was by immunoSEQ multiplex PCR. The sample includes about 21,000 clones, approximately 85% of them seen just once. The starting material was peripheral blood mononuclear cells, obtained before any cancer treatment. The origin of the receptors is a male donor aged 60 or older with stage II lung adenocarcinoma.

The chain employs TRBV11-3 and TRBJ2-2; possible D gene TRBD1, 6 bases. This CDR3 is 15 amino acids long. The germline V and J ends were trimmed by 2 bases and 5 bases, with 12 bases remaining between them. Germline CDR1 reads SGHNT; CDR2 reads YENEEA. The CDR3 nucleotides are TGTGCCAGCAGCTTACTGGGGGCGCATACCGGGGAGCTGTTTTTT. Translating it yields CASSLLGAHTGELFF. The full variable domain, rest sourced from reference TRBV11-3 and TRBJ2-2, is EAGVVQSPRYKIIEKKQPVAFWCNPISGHNTLYWYLQNLGQGPELLIRYENEEAVDDSQLPKDRFSAERLKGVDSTLKIQPAELGDSAVYLCASSLLGAHTGELFFGEGSRLTVL.

The rearrangement links TRBV27 to TRBJ2-3; 9 bases are a match to TRBD1. The CDR3 totals 13 residues. V shed 4 bases, J shed 6 bases, and the junction held 2 bases outside the gene matches. Germline V gives CDR1 MNHEY, CDR2 SMNVEV (reference sequence). CDR3 loop: CASSWDRADTQYF. DNA for the CDR3: TGTGCCAGCAGTTGGGACAGGGCTGATACGCAGTATTTT.

This chain links TRBV5-1 with TRBJ2-5; no clear D. Trimming pared 0 bases from V and 4 bases from J, leaving 7 bases between. CDR1 and CDR2 from the germline V gene are SGHRS and YFSETQ. The CDR3 totals 13 residues. CDR3 bases: TGCGCCAGCAGCTTGGGAGCAGGAGAGACCCAGTACTTC. It codes for CASSLGAGETQYF.

The chain has TRBV29-1 and TRBJ2-1; 14 bases map to TRBD2. CDR1 is SQVTM, CDR2 ANQGSEA, per germline. The CDR3 contains 18 residues. J lost 7 bases, V lost 3 bases, and 14 bases had no gene match. The CDR3, as DNA: TGCAGCGTTGAGCCCCCGGGACTAGCGGGAGTCGGGTCGAATGAGCAGTTCTTC. Amino acids: CSVEPPGLAGVGSNEQFF.

This clone was recorded only once. V gene TRBV10-1 combines with J gene TRBJ1-5; weak D call: TRBD1 (6 bases). Trimming took off 7 bases at V and 7 bases at J, with 14 bases between the two ends. Germline lookup yields CDR1 WNHNN and CDR2 SYGVQD (reference sequence). CDR3 length: 13 amino acids. DNA for the CDR3: TGCGCCAGCACGGGCCGGGGGCGGCAGCCCCAGCATTTT. Translating gives CASTGRGRQPQHF.

J is TRBJ2-7 and V is TRBV5-1; TRBD2 matches 12 bases. V was pared by 4 bases and J by 2 bases, with 4 bases of the junction left unmatched. CDR1 and CDR2 (germline): SGHRS, YFSETQ. CDR3 length: 15 residues. CDR3 amino acids: CASSPRTSGTYEQYF. CDR3 sequence (DNA): TGCGCCAGCAGCCCACGGACTAGCGGGACCTACGAGCAGTACTTC.

V usage is TRBV4-1 and J usage is TRBJ2-2, with TRBD2 as a possible D gene (5 bases). The CDR3 extends over 14 amino acids. Trimming pared 4 bases from V and 5 bases from J, leaving 11 bases between. The germline gives CDR1 MGHRA, CDR2 YSYEKL. CDR3: CASSLPRGTGELFF. The CDR3 DNA reads as TGCGCCAGCAGCCTACCACGGGGTACCGGGGAGCTGTTTTTT.

This CDR3 is CASSSDRDTNTGELFF. CDR3 nucleotides: TGTGCCAGCAGTTCGGACAGGGATACGAACACCGGGGAGCTGTTTTTT. The rearrangement links TRBV6-5 to TRBJ2-2; 8 positions match TRBD1. V trimming: 4 bases; J trimming: 0 bases; junction bases outside the gene matches: 4. This CDR3 contains 16 residues. Germline CDR1 reads MNHEY; CDR2 reads SVGAGI.

The CDR3 sequence: CASSRSSPRTDEQYF. The CDR3 nucleotides are TGTGCCAGCAGTAGATCCTCACCTCGGACGGACGAGCAGTACTTC. The V and J genes are TRBV6-6 and TRBJ2-7; D gene unclear. The germline V and J ends were trimmed by 5 bases and 5 bases, with 19 bases remaining between them. Germline V gene sequence: CDR1 MNHNY, CDR2 SVGAGI (reference sequence). The CDR3 is 15 amino acids.

The chain carries TRBV6-7 and TRBJ2-2; 7 nucleotides agree with TRBD2. TRBV6-7 is an ORF for which the function is uncertain. After removal of 11 bases from V and 3 bases from J, the junction contained 6 bases not matched to a gene. CDR3 length: 13 amino acids. CDR3 residues: CAARSGDTGELFF. The CDR3 nucleotides read TGTGCCGCAAGGAGCGGGGACACCGGGGAGCTGTTTTTT.

This chain joins TRBV11-2 and TRBJ2-7; the D gene is possibly TRBD2 (5 bases). This CDR3 region has 14 residues. Deletions cut 3 bases from V and 0 bases from J, with 9 bases between. Germline CDR1 and CDR2: SGHAT and FQNNGV. The DNA of the CDR3 is TGTGCCAGCAGCTTCACCCGGGGCTCCTACGAGCAGTACTTC. This sequence encodes CASSFTRGSYEQYF.

This clone appeared a few times. V usage is TRBV2 and J usage is TRBJ1-5; TRBD1 is a possible D gene (6 bases). The germline V gene encodes CDR1 SNHLY and CDR2 FYNNEI. Trimming took off 5 bases at V and 4 bases at J, with 15 bases between the two ends. The CDR3 extends over 15 amino acids. CDR3 sequence: CASSRQVAGNQPQHF. CDR3 DNA sequence: TGTGCCAGCAGTAGACAGGTTGCGGGGAATCAGCCCCAGCATTTT.

The chain carries TRBV9 and TRBJ2-3; no clear D gene. Trimming took off 1 base at V and 2 bases at J, with 8 bases between the two ends. CDR1 is SGDLS, CDR2 YYNGEE, per germline. CDR3 size: 14 residues. Here the CDR3 DNA reads TGTGCCAGCAGCGTACGGACCTACACAGATACGCAGTATTTT. Amino acid sequence: CASSVRTYTDTQYF.

This sequence joins TRBV5-4 and TRBJ2-1; no clear D gene. Germline assignment: CDR1 SGHNT and CDR2 YYREEE (reference sequence). CDR3 length equals 15 residues. V dropped 4 bases and J dropped 2 bases, with 13 bases sitting between them. CDR3 sequence: CASSPRPGPYNEQFF. CDR3 bases: TGTGCCAGCAGCCCACGGCCAGGACCCTACAATGAGCAGTTCTTC.

The chain recombines TRBV29-1 with TRBJ2-1, with D possibly matching TRBD1 (5 bases). The ends were cut back, 5 bases at V and 0 bases at J, with 11 bases in the middle. Germline V CDR1 and CDR2: SQVTM, ANQGSEA. The CDR3 has 14 amino acids. The CDR3 reads CSVSGSSSYNEQFF. As DNA, the CDR3 is TGCAGCGTTTCAGGGTCCAGCTCCTACAATGAGCAGTTCTTC.

In this sample, this clone turned up once. The V call is TRBV7-9, the J call TRBJ2-1; 7 nucleotides match TRBD1. Germline CDR1 SEHNR, CDR2 FQNEAQ (reference sequence). The CDR3 is 17 residues long. J lost 1 base, V lost 3 bases, and 9 bases had no gene match. The CDR3 DNA is TGTGCCAGCAGCTTTAACAGGGGAACCAGATCCTACAATGAGCAGTTCTTC. Translated: CASSFNRGTRSYNEQFF.

The genes are TRBV7-2 and TRBJ2-1, with 10 bases that match TRBD1. V dropped 5 bases and J dropped 7; count of bases not matched to a gene: 5. The germline gives CDR1 SGHTA, CDR2 FQGNSA. This CDR3 is 14 amino acids long. CDR3: CASSPDRGVNEQFF. CDR3 sequence (DNA): TGTGCCAGCAGCCCGGACAGGGGGGTGAATGAGCAGTTCTTC. The full variable domain, with the rest looked up from reference TRBV7-2 and TRBJ2-1, is GAGVSQSPSNKVTEKGKDVELRCDPISGHTALYWYRQSLGQGLEFLIYFQGNSAPDKSGLPSDRFSAERTGGSVSTLTIQRTQQEDSAVYLCASSPDRGVNEQFFGPGTRLTVL.

The chain is built from TRBV5-1 and TRBJ2-1; TRBD2 aligns across 8 bases. The CDR3 contains 15 residues. Germline CDR1 reads SGHRS; CDR2 reads YFSETQ. Trimming at V came to 4 bases and at J to 7 bases, leaving 10 bases not matched to a gene. CDR3: CASSLRTSFKNEQFF. CDR3 sequence (DNA): TGCGCCAGCAGCCTCAGGACTAGCTTTAAGAATGAGCAGTTCTTC.

This clone was seen just once. The rearrangement links TRBV11-3 to TRBJ2-1; D uncertain. The germline V gene has CDR1 SGHNT and CDR2 YENEEA. CDR3 size: 13 residues. V lost 5 bases to trimming and J lost 4 bases, with 9 bases between them. The CDR3 loop reads CASSVTGYNEQFF. The CDR3 coding sequence is TGTGCCAGCAGCGTCACTGGATACAATGAGCAGTTCTTC.

This chain links TRBV29-1 with TRBJ2-3; D remains ambiguous. The germline gives CDR1 SQVTM, CDR2 ANQGSEA. V was shortened by 4 bases and J by 1 base, with 0 bases between the two germline ends. This CDR3 region has 10 residues. CDR3 sequence reads: CSVGTDTQYF. Here the CDR3 DNA reads TGCAGCGTTGGCACAGATACGCAGTATTTT.